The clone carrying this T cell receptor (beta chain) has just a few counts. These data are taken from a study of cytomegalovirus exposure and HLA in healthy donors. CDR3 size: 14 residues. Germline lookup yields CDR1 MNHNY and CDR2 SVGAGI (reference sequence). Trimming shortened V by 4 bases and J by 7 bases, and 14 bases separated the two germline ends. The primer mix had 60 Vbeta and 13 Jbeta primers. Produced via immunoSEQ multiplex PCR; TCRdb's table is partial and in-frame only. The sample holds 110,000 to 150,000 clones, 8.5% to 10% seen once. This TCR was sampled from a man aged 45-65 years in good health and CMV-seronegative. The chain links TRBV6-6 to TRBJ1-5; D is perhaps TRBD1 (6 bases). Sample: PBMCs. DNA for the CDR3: TGTGCCAGCAGTTCCCCGACAGGAAAACAGCCCCAGCATTTT. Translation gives CASSSPTGKQPQHF.